One sample yielded the 21 T cell receptor beta chains listed below, sequenced in a study of blood T cells in healthy people across ages. The authors ran a second PCR of roughly 6 to 11 cycles using a sample-barcoded 5' primer and a J-beta primer mix. In TCRdb, the 5' RACE reads were re-called with MiXCR into one record per CDR3 protein. The table has about 780,000 distinct CDR3 sequences, around 45% seen once; the top ten hold over 15%. Sequenced: blood. All receptors derive from a man older than 75 in good health.

This clonotype was detected once. The chain couples TRBV14 to TRBJ2-1; TRBD2 agrees at 12 bases. Trimming took 1 base from V and 2 from J; bases not matched to a gene: 6. CDR3 length: 18 residues. Per the germline V gene, CDR1 is SGHDN and CDR2 is FVKESK. Here the CDR3 DNA reads TGTGCCAGCAGCCAAGGACTAGCGGGGGAGAGAACCTACAATGAGCAGTTCTTC. Its protein is CASSQGLAGERTYNEQFF.

The chain is built from TRBV28 and TRBJ2-7; 11 nucleotides agree with TRBD1. V lost 5 bases and J lost 2; bases outside the gene matches: 11. The CDR3 contains 17 residues. From germline, CDR1 is MDHEN and CDR2 SYDVKM. The CDR3 loop is CASSTRGQGGFAYEQYF. CDR3 sequence (DNA): TGTGCCAGCAGTACCAGGGGACAGGGGGGATTCGCCTACGAGCAGTACTTC.

A few counts support this clonotype. This chain uses TRBV9 with TRBJ2-5; 8 bases line up with TRBD1. The ends lost 2 bases at V and 5 bases at J; junction bases unmatched: 8. Germline assignment: CDR1 SGDLS and CDR2 YYNGEE. This CDR3 spans 15 amino acids. CDR3 DNA: TGTGCCAGCAGCGTGAGCCCAGGGGGCAGGGAGACCCAGTACTTC. Protein: CASSVSPGGRETQYF.

This clonotype was found many times. The rearrangement uses TRBV10-3 and TRBJ2-1, with 11 positions matching TRBD2. Germline V CDR1 and CDR2: ENHRY, SYGVKD. V gave up 5 bases and J gave up 0 bases; unmatched junction bases: 9. The CDR3 spans 18 residues. Here the CDR3 DNA reads TGTGCCATCAGTAACGCCGGGACTAGCGGAGGCTCCTACAATGAGCAGTTCTTC. It codes for CAISNAGTSGGSYNEQFF.

This chain connects TRBV20-1 to TRBJ1-4; 9 positions match TRBD1. Germline CDR1 DFQATT, CDR2 SNEGSKA (reference sequence). CDR3 size: 14 residues. V lost 3 bases to trimming and J lost 8 bases; unmatched junction nucleotides: 7. CDR3 DNA sequence: TGCAGTGCTAGGGAGACAGGGGGGGGCGAAAAACTGTTTTTT. Translated: CSARETGGGEKLFF.

The chain has TRBV6-1 and TRBJ2-5; 11 nucleotides agree with TRBD2. V was clipped by 5 bases and J by 8 bases; unmatched bases: 13. CDR3 length: 16 amino acids. Germline lookup yields CDR1 MNHNS and CDR2 SASEGT. In nucleotides, the CDR3 is TGTGCCAGCAGTCCAAGGCGGGGTAGCGGGGGGGAAACCCAGTACTTC. Its protein is CASSPRRGSGGETQYF.

The J gene is TRBJ2-1, the V gene TRBV20-1; D remains unclear. Germline lookup yields CDR1 DFQATT and CDR2 SNEGSKA (reference sequence). This CDR3 comprises 13 residues. V was shortened by 0 bases and J by 14 bases, with 17 bases between the two germline ends. CDR3 amino acids: CSARDIRNEQKFF. DNA for the CDR3: TGCAGTGCTAGAGATATAAGGAATGAGCAGAAGTTCTTC.

This sequence joins TRBV20-1 and TRBJ2-2, with 11 bases that match TRBD2. Germline V gives CDR1 DFQATT, CDR2 SNEGSKA (reference sequence). Trimming cost V 5 bases and J 2 bases; bases outside gene matches: 4. The CDR3 contains 15 residues. CDR3 in amino acids: CSAYGTSGNTGELFF. CDR3 bases: TGCAGTGCTTACGGGACTAGCGGAAACACCGGGGAGCTGTTTTTT.

This clonotype showed up just a few times. The chain uses TRBV9 and TRBJ2-1, with TRBD2 matching 9 bases. CDR3 size: 14 residues. V dropped 7 bases and J dropped 6; count of bases not matched to a gene: 8. Per germline, CDR1 SGDLS and CDR2 YYNGEE. CDR3 sequence (DNA): TGTGCCAGCGGGATAGCGGGAGAAGGCAATGAGCAGTTCTTC. It translates to CASGIAGEGNEQFF.

V gene TRBV20-1 combines with J gene TRBJ2-5; D ambiguous. The J call may be incorrect, as the DNA end agrees better with TRBJ2-7. CDR1 DFQATT and CDR2 SNEGSKA come from the germline V gene (reference sequence). The CDR3 loop spans 14 amino acids. CDR3 sequence (DNA): TGCAGTGCTACTGACCCACTAAGGGCCTACGAGCAGTACTTC. The encoded protein is CSATDPLRAYEQYF.

The chain carries TRBV6-4 and TRBJ1-2, with 7 bases fitting TRBD1. Losses at the gene ends were 4 bases for V and 1 base for J; bases not matched to a gene: 6. CDR1 and CDR2 from the germline V gene are MRHNA and SNTAGT. The CDR3 is 15 residues long. The CDR3: CASSVRTGGNYGYTF. Here the CDR3 DNA reads TGTGCCAGCAGTGTCCGGACAGGTGGTAACTATGGCTACACCTTC.

At least ten counts were recorded for this clonotype. The chain joins TRBV7-9 to TRBJ2-7; the D is unclear. The CDR3 consists of 13 residues. Germline CDR1 reads SEHNR; CDR2 reads FQNEAQ (reference sequence). Trimming stripped 5 bases from V and 2 bases from J, with 10 bases between. The CDR3 is CASSPPDAYEQYF. The CDR3 region has the DNA TGTGCCAGCAGCCCCCCGGACGCCTACGAGCAGTACTTC. The entire variable domain, with the rest obtained from reference TRBV7-9 and TRBJ2-7, is as follows: DTGVSQNPRHKITKRGQNVTFRCDPISEHNRLYWYRQTLGQGPEFLTYFQNEAQLEKSRLLSDRFSAERPKGSFSTLEIQRTEQGDSAMYLCASSPPDAYEQYFGPGTRLTVT.

In regard to this clonotype: The junction departs from the called germline gene at one end, perhaps through a read error. In DNA, the CDR3 is TGTGCCAGCAGTTTAGCGTTGGGGACTAGCGGGGGAAATGAGCGGTTCTTC. The encoded protein is CASSLALGTSGGNERFF. V gene TRBV12-3 or TRBV12-4 combines with J gene TRBJ2-1; 14 nucleotides align to TRBD2. This CDR3 has 17 amino acids.

This clonotype was seen more than once but under ten times. This rearrangement joins TRBV20-1 to TRBJ1-5; D unclear. The germline CDR1 and CDR2 sequences are DFQATT and SNEGSKA (reference sequence). This CDR3 spans 14 amino acids. With 2 bases removed from V and 4 bases from J, the gap between germline ends came to 12 bases. The DNA of the CDR3 is TGCAGTGCTAGAAAGGGAGATCGGAATCAGCCCCAGCATTTT. Its protein product is CSARKGDRNQPQHF.

The J gene is TRBJ2-1, the V gene TRBV5-1, with 8 nucleotides matching TRBD1. With V trimmed by 4 bases and J by 8 bases, 11 bases remained unmatched. The CDR3 consists of 15 residues. Germline V lookup: CDR1 SGHRS, CDR2 YFSETQ. CDR3 in DNA: TGCGCCAGCAGCATCGACAGGGGATCGATCGATGAGCAGTTCTTC. This encodes CASSIDRGSIDEQFF. Using reference TRBV5-1 and TRBJ2-1 for the parts outside the CDR3, the full variable domain is KAGVTQTPRYLIKTRGQQVTLSCSPISGHRSVSWYQQTPGQGLQFLFEYFSETQRNKGNFPGRFSGRQFSNSRSEMNVSTLELGDSALYLCASSIDRGSIDEQFFGPGTRLTVL.

The sample holds a few counts of this clonotype. This chain links TRBV27 with TRBJ2-7; 10 bases agree with TRBD2. CDR3 length equals 20 residues. In germline, CDR1 is MNHEY, CDR2 SMNVEV (reference sequence). The J segment lost 2 bases and the V segment lost 1 base, leaving 17 bases of the junction unmatched. CDR3 protein: CASSLWEGATKSGRAYEQYF. The CDR3 DNA follows: TGTGCCAGCAGTTTATGGGAGGGGGCGACGAAAAGCGGGAGGGCCTACGAGCAGTACTTC.

This chain connects TRBV30 to TRBJ1-2, with TRBD1 as a possible D gene (6 bases). Trimming removed 0 bases at V and 8 bases at J, with 10 bases between. CDR3 length equals 12 residues. Germline CDR1 GTSNPN, CDR2 SVGIG (reference sequence). This CDR3 is CAWSVRGPGYTF. Written as DNA, the CDR3 is TGTGCCTGGAGTGTACGGGGGCCCGGCTACACCTTC.

The V gene is TRBV7-9, the J gene TRBJ2-3; D perhaps matches TRBD1 (5 bases). V was clipped by 3 bases and J by 1 base, with 11 bases between them. The CDR3 extends over 15 amino acids. CDR1 is SEHNR, CDR2 FQNEAQ, per germline (reference sequence). CDR3 nucleotide sequence: TGTGCCAGCAGCTTGGTGGGGCGAGGCACAGATACGCAGTATTTT. Amino acids: CASSLVGRGTDTQYF.

This clonotype was recorded at least ten times. For the CDR3, the DNA is TGTGCCAGCAGTGTCGGAGGGGGTGAGACCCAGTACTTC. Its protein is CASSVGGGETQYF. This sequence joins TRBV9 and TRBJ2-5; either TRBD1 or TRBD2 may fit D (6 bases each). Germline CDR1 is SGDLS and CDR2 is YYNGEE. Trimming cost V 5 bases and J 5 bases, with 13 bases left between them. The CDR3 length is 13 residues. Combining the CDR3 with reference TRBV9 and TRBJ2-5 gives the whole variable domain DSGVTQTPKHLITATGQRVTLRCSPRSGDLSVYWYQQSLDQGLQFLIQYYNGEERAKGNILERFSAQQFPDLHSELNLSSLELGDSALYFCASSVGGGETQYFGPGTRLLVL.

This clonotype turned up a few times. The rearrangement joins TRBV29-1 to TRBJ2-1; 10 nucleotides line up with TRBD2. The CDR3 extends over 13 amino acids. The J segment lost 7 bases and the V segment lost 4 bases, leaving 4 bases of the junction unmatched. Germline loops: CDR1 SQVTM, CDR2 ANQGSEA. The CDR3, as DNA: TGCAGCGTTGGAGCGGGAGGGCTGAATGAGCAGTTCTTC. Residues: CSVGAGGLNEQFF.

This clonotype was found a few times. The gene calls are TRBV2 and TRBJ2-7; 15 bases fit TRBD2. CDR3 length equals 18 residues. V trimming: 8 bases; J trimming: 2 bases; junction bases outside the gene matches: 13. Germline CDR1 reads SNHLY; CDR2 reads FYNNEI. As DNA, the CDR3 is TGTGCCAGCGCGTTCCCCGGGACTAGCGGGAGGAACCCCTACGAGCAGTACTTC. This gives the protein CASAFPGTSGRNPYEQYF.